A single sample is the source of the 20 T cell receptor beta chains below, sequenced in a study of T cells in tumors after PD-1 blockade. The data were produced by immunoSEQ multiplex PCR, yet TCRdb's version contains in-frame clones alone and is incomplete. The top ten hold around 13% of the sample, which has several thousand clones, roughly 75% seen once. The sequences come from tumor tissue, collected before anti-PD-1 treatment. These receptors came from a human donor with basal cell carcinoma.

The V call is TRBV7-2, the J call TRBJ2-7; the D gene could be TRBD1 or TRBD2 (5 bases each). Trimming left V 5 bases short and J 10 bases short, with 12 bases between. The CDR3 is made up of 11 amino acids. Germline V gene lookup returns CDR1 SGHTA and CDR2 FQGNSA. CDR3 sequence: CASSGARVQYF. CDR3 in DNA: TGTGCCAGCAGCGGGGCGAGGGTCCAGTACTTC.

The V call is TRBV6-5, the J call TRBJ1-1; D not resolved. V was trimmed by 4 bases and J by 4 bases, leaving 7 bases between them. In germline, CDR1 is MNHEY, CDR2 SVGAGI. The CDR3 is 12 residues long. The CDR3 protein is CASSSSGTEAFF. The CDR3 DNA reads as TGTGCCAGCAGTTCCTCGGGCACTGAAGCTTTCTTT.

The table lists this clone with a count of one. The chain couples TRBV28 to TRBJ2-5; TRBD1 matches 8 bases. V trimming: 5 bases; J trimming: 4 bases; junction bases outside the gene matches: 6. CDR3 length equals 14 residues. Germline CDR1 and CDR2: MDHEN and SYDVKM. In DNA form, the CDR3 reads TGTGCCAGCAGTCCCAGGGGGCGCGGAGAGACCCAGTACTTC. This encodes CASSPRGRGETQYF. Based on the CDR3 plus reference TRBV28 and TRBJ2-5, the full variable domain is DVKVTQSSRYLVKRTGEKVFLECVQDMDHENMFWYRQDPGLGLRLIYFSYDVKMKEKGDIPEGYSVSREKKERFSLILESASTNQTSMYLCASSPRGRGETQYFGPGTRLLVL.

This clone was counted between two and nine times. This chain links TRBV11-3 with TRBJ2-7; 7 bases fit TRBD1. CDR3 length: 15 amino acids. Germline loops: CDR1 SGHNT, CDR2 YENEEA. Trimming took 5 bases from V and 0 from J; bases not matched to a gene: 7. CDR3 region: CASSPGDRVSYEQYF. CDR3 DNA: TGTGCCAGCAGCCCCGGTGACAGGGTCTCCTACGAGCAGTACTTC.

The CDR3 region is CASIETGMENTIYF. In DNA form, the CDR3 reads TGTGCCAGCATCGAAACAGGGATGGAAAACACCATATATTTT. V usage is TRBV21-1 and J usage is TRBJ1-3; the DNA was not used to check the table's D call, TRBD1. TRBV21-1 is reported as a pseudogene. CDR3 size: 14 residues.

DNA for the CDR3: TGTGCCAGCAGCTTGTCGAGCCTAGCGGGGGGTGACAATGAGCAGTTCTTC. It is translated as CASSLSSLAGGDNEQFF. V usage is TRBV5-6 and J usage is TRBJ2-1, with 11 bases fitting TRBD2. Trimming removed 1 base from V and 5 bases from J; junction bases left unmatched: 8. The germline V gene has CDR1 SGHDT and CDR2 YYEEEE. CDR3 length equals 17 residues.

The chain links TRBV9 to TRBJ2-1; D perhaps matches TRBD2 (5 bases). V was trimmed by 4 bases and J by 6 bases, leaving 11 bases between them. Germline assignment: CDR1 SGDLS and CDR2 YYNGEE. The CDR3 length is 13 residues. CDR3 residues: CASSTLGSNEQFF. The CDR3, as DNA: TGTGCCAGCAGCACCTTGGGGAGCAATGAGCAGTTCTTC.

J is TRBJ1-5 and V is TRBV7-2, with 9 bases aligning to TRBD1. Germline V gene lookup returns CDR1 SGHTA and CDR2 FQGNSA. The CDR3 loop spans 15 amino acids. Trimming took 5 bases from V and 3 from J; bases not matched to a gene: 5. The CDR3 DNA reads as TGTGCCAGCAGCCCGGGACAGGGTCCCAATCAGCCCCAGCATTTT. It translates to CASSPGQGPNQPQHF.

The chain employs TRBV5-1 and TRBJ1-1; 7 nucleotides match TRBD1. Germline V gene sequence: CDR1 SGHRS, CDR2 YFSETQ. The V and J ends lost 4 bases and 4 bases, in that order; junction bases with no gene match: 10. The CDR3 sequence is 15 residues long. The chain's CDR3 is CASSSNRGRGTEAFF. CDR3 nucleotides: TGCGCCAGCAGCAGCAACAGGGGTCGGGGCACTGAAGCTTTCTTT.

The rearrangement links TRBV28 to TRBJ1-1; no reliable D call. The germline V gene has CDR1 MDHEN and CDR2 SYDVKM. V was clipped by 3 bases and J by 1 base, with 6 bases between them. The CDR3 has 13 amino acids. The CDR3 loop reads CASSFGRNTEAFF. The CDR3 region has the DNA TGTGCCAGCAGTTTTGGGCGGAACACTGAAGCTTTCTTT.

By share of the sample, this clone is medium-sized. The gene calls are TRBV30 and TRBJ2-2; perhaps TRBD2 as D (5 bases). The CDR3 extends over 17 amino acids. Germline CDR1 is GTSNPN and CDR2 is SVGIG (reference sequence). Deletions cut 3 bases from V and 5 bases from J, with 22 bases between. Written as DNA, the CDR3 is TGTGCCTGGAGCCTCCGGGATTTTGGGCGTGGGACCGGGGAGCTGTTTTTT. It translates to CAWSLRDFGRGTGELFF.

The gene calls are TRBV7-9 and TRBJ1-1; D is perhaps TRBD1 (5 bases). Germline V gene data show CDR1 as SEHNR and CDR2 as FQNEAQ (reference sequence). Trimming shortened V by 5 bases and J by 2 bases, and 12 bases separated the two germline ends. This CDR3 contains 14 residues. CDR3 amino acids: CASSPQTVNTEAFF. The CDR3 nucleotides read TGTGCCAGCAGCCCGCAGACAGTTAACACTGAAGCTTTCTTT. The full variable domain, completed using reference TRBV7-9 and TRBJ1-1, is DTGVSQNPRHKITKRGQNVTFRCDPISEHNRLYWYRQTLGQGPEFLTYFQNEAQLEKSRLLSDRFSAERPKGSFSTLEIQRTEQGDSAMYLCASSPQTVNTEAFFGQGTRLTVV.

V usage is TRBV7-2 and J usage is TRBJ1-1; D is uncertain. This CDR3 has 15 amino acids. Germline CDR1 and CDR2: SGHTA and FQGNSA. With 2 bases removed from V and 0 bases from J, the gap between germline ends came to 10 bases. CDR3 region: CASSLFGGMNTEAFF. CDR3 bases: TGTGCCAGCAGCTTATTTGGAGGTATGAACACTGAAGCTTTCTTT.

The J gene is TRBJ1-2, the V gene TRBV28; D possibly corresponds to TRBD1 (5 bases). Germline CDR1 is MDHEN and CDR2 is SYDVKM. The CDR3 contains 15 residues. Trimming shortened V by 2 bases and J by 2 bases, and 12 bases separated the two germline ends. The CDR3 coding sequence is TGTGCCAGCAGTTTACGGGGGGTCAAAAACTATGGCTACACCTTC. Protein sequence: CASSLRGVKNYGYTF.

The chain employs TRBV19 and TRBJ2-7; TRBD2 is a possible D gene (5 bases). The CDR3 contains 15 residues. V lost 0 bases and J 0 bases, leaving 9 bases between the germline ends. CDR1 is LNHDA and CDR2 is SQIVND in the germline V gene (reference sequence). The CDR3 DNA reads as TGTGCCAGTAGTATAGAAGCGGTCGCCTCCTACGAGCAGTACTTC. As protein: CASSIEAVASYEQYF.

This sequence joins TRBV28 and TRBJ2-7; 10 positions match TRBD2. This CDR3 spans 14 amino acids. Germline values: CDR1 MDHEN, CDR2 SYDVKM. Trimming removed 4 bases from V and 3 bases from J; junction bases left unmatched: 3. DNA of the CDR3: TGTGCCAGCAGTTCCGGGACTAGCGACTACGAGCAGTACTTC. This translates into CASSSGTSDYEQYF.

V gene TRBV28 combines with J gene TRBJ1-2; D possibly corresponds to TRBD1 (6 bases). CDR1 MDHEN and CDR2 SYDVKM come from the germline V gene. Deletions cut 5 bases from V and 2 bases from J, with 12 bases between. CDR3 length equals 14 residues. CDR3 residues: CASSLLGANYGYTF. CDR3 nucleotide sequence: TGTGCCAGCAGTCTCCTGGGGGCCAACTATGGCTACACCTTC.

This chain connects TRBV21-1 to TRBJ1-3; the table's D gene call, TRBD1, was not cross checked with the DNA. TRBV21-1 is labeled a pseudogene. CDR3 size: 16 residues. The CDR3 nucleotides are TGTGCCAGCAGCAAAGCTCTCAGGGACACTGGAAACACCATATATTTT. This encodes CASSKALRDTGNTIYF.

V and J are TRBV5-6 and TRBJ1-3; D is uncertain. With 4 bases removed from V and 2 bases from J, the gap between germline ends came to 10 bases. Germline V gene sequence: CDR1 SGHDT, CDR2 YYEEEE. The CDR3 consists of 14 residues. Here the CDR3 reads CASSTSSPGNTIYF. The CDR3 nucleotides are TGTGCCAGCAGCACTTCCAGTCCTGGAAACACCATATATTTT.

This chain links TRBV7-2 with TRBJ2-1, with TRBD1 identical over 12 bases. The germline V gene encodes CDR1 SGHTA and CDR2 FQGNSA. V trimming: 4 bases; J trimming: 6 bases; junction bases outside the gene matches: 16. The CDR3 contains 19 residues. CDR3 amino acids: CASSYRPGTGGGRFNEQFF. The CDR3 DNA follows: TGTGCCAGCAGCTACAGACCTGGGACAGGGGGCGGCCGGTTCAATGAGCAGTTCTTC.